The 22 T cell receptor beta chains in this list originate from one sample, sequenced in a study of shared clonotypes between healthy human individuals. Some clones are missing from TCRdb's copy, which holds only in-frame ones; the method was immunoSEQ multiplex PCR. The sample lists more than 2 million clones, approximately 95% occurring once. Sequencing was done on a sample of naive CD4+ T cells sorted from blood. The subset is: CD45RA+ positively selected. Receptors were obtained from a man younger than 35 in good health.

The rearrangement links TRBV6-1 to TRBJ1-5; perhaps TRBD1 as D (5 bases). The germline V and J ends were trimmed by 4 bases and 5 bases, with 9 bases remaining between them. There are 13 residues in the CDR3. Germline CDR1 MNHNS, CDR2 SASEGT. Here the CDR3 reads CASSGGRDQPQHF. Written as DNA, the CDR3 is TGTGCCAGCAGTGGAGGCAGGGATCAGCCCCAGCATTTT.

Remarks on this clone: Other nucleotide sequences from this sample produce the same CDR3. The chain has TRBV18 and TRBJ2-1, with D tentatively TRBD1 (5 bases). This CDR3 region has 15 residues. The V gene's germline CDR1 is KGHSH and CDR2 LQKENI. Deletions cut 2 bases from V and 7 bases from J, with 15 bases between. This CDR3 reads CASSPRQGAGNEQFF. The DNA for the CDR3 is TGTGCCAGCTCACCAAGGCAGGGTGCAGGGAATGAGCAGTTCTTC.

V is TRBV28 and J is TRBJ1-3, with D possibly TRBD1 on 5 matching bases. CDR1 is MDHEN, CDR2 SYDVKM, per germline. The CDR3 runs 19 residues. With 1 base removed from V and 0 bases from J, the gap between germline ends came to 19 bases. The CDR3 coding sequence is TGTGCCAGCAGTTTATTAAGCATTAAACGGGACTACTCTGGAAACACCATATATTTT. This translates into CASSLLSIKRDYSGNTIYF.

The genes are TRBV25-1 and TRBJ1-2; no clear D gene. Trimming took 5 bases from V and 2 from J, leaving 9 bases between them. The germline gives CDR1 MGHDK, CDR2 SYGVNS. This CDR3 region has 13 residues. The CDR3: CASSLGANYGYTF. In nucleotides, the CDR3 is TGTGCCAGCAGTTTAGGAGCCAACTATGGCTACACCTTC.

The rearrangement links TRBV9 to TRBJ2-7, with D hard to call. Trimming removed 0 bases from V and 2 bases from J, with 9 bases in between. Germline lookup yields CDR1 SGDLS and CDR2 YYNGEE. The CDR3 consists of 14 residues. The CDR3 bases are TGTGCCAGCAGCGTAGGAGGCGTCGCCTACGAGCAGTACTTC. Amino acids: CASSVGGVAYEQYF.

V usage is TRBV7-2 and J usage is TRBJ1-1; tentatively, D is TRBD1 (5 bases). The CDR3 sequence is 14 residues long. Germline V CDR1 and CDR2: SGHTA, FQGNSA. Written as DNA, the CDR3 is TGTGCAGACCGGAGGTCGACAGCGAACACTGAAGCTTTCTTT. This translates into CADRRSTANTEAFF.

The rearrangement uses TRBV11-3 and TRBJ2-7; D ambiguous. Trimming cost V 5 bases and J 3 bases, with 5 bases left between them. The CDR3 is 11 residues long. CDR1 is SGHNT and CDR2 is YENEEA in the germline V gene. Written as DNA, the CDR3 is TGTGCCAGCAGCCCCCACTACGAGCAGTACTTC. Translation gives CASSPHYEQYF.

The chain carries TRBV29-1 and TRBJ1-3; the D is unclear. Trimming shortened V by 4 bases and J by 4 bases, and 8 bases separated the two germline ends. Germline V gene data show CDR1 as SQVTM and CDR2 as ANQGSEA. This CDR3 region has 12 residues. The CDR3 DNA sequence: TGCAGCGTTGGGGCCAACGGAAACACCATATATTTT. It encodes CSVGANGNTIYF.

Points on this clone: Other DNA sequences in the same sample also yield this CDR3. V usage is TRBV6-1 and J usage is TRBJ1-1, with D unclear. V was shortened by 3 bases and J by 1 base, with 6 bases between the two germline ends. Germline V gives CDR1 MNHNS, CDR2 SASEGT. This CDR3 comprises 13 residues. CDR3 sequence: CASSEGRNTEAFF. CDR3 nucleotides: TGTGCCAGCAGTGAGGGTAGGAACACTGAAGCTTTCTTT.

This clone showed up just once. The rearrangement uses TRBV28 and TRBJ2-7, with a weak D call TRBD2 (6 bases). The CDR3 runs 15 residues. CDR1 and CDR2 from the germline V gene are MDHEN and SYDVKM. The V end was cut by 1 base, the J end by 6 bases, with 16 bases between. The CDR3 reads CASSLYGDQAGEQYF. CDR3 nucleotides: TGTGCCAGCAGTTTATACGGGGACCAAGCGGGCGAGCAGTACTTC.

The sample holds a few counts of this clone. V gene TRBV28 combines with J gene TRBJ1-1, with 7 bases matching TRBD1. V was pared by 4 bases and J by 1 base, with 6 bases of the junction left unmatched. Germline-derived CDR1 and CDR2 are MDHEN and SYDVKM. The CDR3 runs 15 residues. The CDR3 sequence is CASSSTGQKNTEAFF. CDR3 DNA: TGTGCCAGCAGTTCAACGGGACAGAAGAACACTGAAGCTTTCTTT.

V is TRBV7-3 and J is TRBJ1-5; D not resolved. The CDR3 covers 13 residues. The V end was cut by 8 bases, the J end by 0 bases, with 8 bases between. The V gene's germline CDR1 is SGHTA and CDR2 FQGTGA. The CDR3 DNA reads as TGTGCCAGCGCCCGGGATAGCAATCAGCCCCAGCATTTT. As protein: CASARDSNQPQHF.

The rearrangement uses TRBV2 and TRBJ1-3; TRBD1 is a possible D gene (6 bases). This CDR3 region has 15 residues. Trimming removed 6 bases from V and 0 bases from J, with 12 bases in between. Germline CDR1 is SNHLY and CDR2 is FYNNEI. CDR3 nucleotide sequence: TGTGCCAGCAGACCGGGACACAACTCTGGAAACACCATATATTTT. This encodes CASRPGHNSGNTIYF.

The chain links TRBV10-3 to TRBJ2-5; D may be TRBD2 (7 bases). With 6 bases removed from V and 4 bases from J, the gap between germline ends came to 15 bases. Germline V lookup: CDR1 ENHRY, CDR2 SYGVKD. The CDR3 sequence is 14 residues long. CDR3 DNA sequence: TGTGCCATCAGCGGGGGGCAGGGGTCAGAGACCCAGTACTTC. Amino acids: CAISGGQGSETQYF.

The rearrangement links TRBV5-4 to TRBJ2-3, with 12 nucleotides matching TRBD1. The CDR3 is 16 residues long. The germline CDR1 and CDR2 sequences are SGHNT and YYREEE (reference sequence). J was trimmed by 6 bases and V by 0 bases; bases with no gene match: 5. CDR3 in DNA: TGTGCCAGCAGCTTGGAGGGACAGGGGGCAAGGGATACGCAGTATTTT. This encodes CASSLEGQGARDTQYF.

This chain connects TRBV4-1 to TRBJ2-1, with 10 bases matching TRBD2. The germline V gene encodes CDR1 MGHRA and CDR2 YSYEKL. This CDR3 region has 19 residues. With 0 bases clipped from V and 4 bases from J, the junction kept 12 bases outside the gene matches. CDR3 amino acids: CASSQDGRKGLADYNEQFF. As DNA, the CDR3 is TGCGCCAGCAGCCAAGACGGGAGAAAAGGACTAGCGGATTACAATGAGCAGTTCTTC.

The CDR3 protein is CATGDRFLEKLFF. The CDR3 bases are TGCGCCACGGGGGACAGGTTTTTGGAAAAACTGTTTTTT. The chain links TRBV10-2 to TRBJ1-4, with TRBD1 identical over 8 bases. The germline V gene has CDR1 WSHSY and CDR2 SAAADI. The CDR3 runs to 13 residues. V trimming: 10 bases; J trimming: 8 bases; junction bases outside the gene matches: 9.

The chain links TRBV13 to TRBJ1-2, with D perhaps matching TRBD1 (5 bases). The V end was cut by 5 bases, the J end by 8 bases, with 15 bases between. The CDR3 contains 13 residues. The germline gives CDR1 PRHDT, CDR2 FYEKMQ (reference sequence). CDR3 residues: CASSPRDSGGYTF. DNA for the CDR3: TGTGCCAGCAGCCCCCGGGACTCAGGAGGCTACACCTTC.

The chain links TRBV7-2 to TRBJ2-5; 9 positions agree with TRBD2. Trimming took 4 bases from V and 3 from J; bases not matched to a gene: 6. This CDR3 comprises 15 residues. CDR1 SGHTA and CDR2 FQGNSA come from the germline V gene. The chain's CDR3 is CASSSAGLAEETQYF. The CDR3 nucleotides read TGTGCCAGCAGCTCCGCGGGACTAGCAGAAGAGACCCAGTACTTC.

V usage is TRBV28 and J usage is TRBJ2-2; D gene uncertain. V lost 1 base and J lost 3, with 9 bases in between. Per germline, CDR1 MDHEN and CDR2 SYDVKM. The CDR3 length is 15 residues. The CDR3, as DNA: TGTGCCAGCAGTTTATTGTCGGACGACACCGGGGAGCTGTTTTTT. Its translation is CASSLLSDDTGELFF. The full variable domain, with the rest looked up from reference TRBV28 and TRBJ2-2, is DVKVTQSSRYLVKRTGEKVFLECVQDMDHENMFWYRQDPGLGLRLIYFSYDVKMKEKGDIPEGYSVSREKKERFSLILESASTNQTSMYLCASSLLSDDTGELFFGEGSRLTVL.

The chain recombines TRBV11-2 with TRBJ2-1, with D perhaps given as TRBD1 or TRBD2 (6 bases each). The CDR3 sequence is 12 residues long. Germline V lookup: CDR1 SGHAT, CDR2 FQNNGV. The V gene lost 5 bases and the J gene lost 13 bases, with 15 bases spanning the gap. The CDR3 protein is CASSQDRREQFF. The CDR3 nucleotides read TGTGCCAGCAGCCAAGACAGGAGGGAACAGTTCTTC.

The chain uses TRBV6-5 and TRBJ2-7; TRBD1 matches at 11 bases. This CDR3 comprises 15 residues. V lost 6 bases, J lost 7 bases, and 11 bases stayed unmatched. Germline lookup yields CDR1 MNHEY and CDR2 SVGAGI. The CDR3 loop reads CASRPSGQGAGEQYF. The CDR3 DNA reads TGTGCCAGCAGACCCTCCGGACAGGGGGCGGGAGAGCAGTACTTC.